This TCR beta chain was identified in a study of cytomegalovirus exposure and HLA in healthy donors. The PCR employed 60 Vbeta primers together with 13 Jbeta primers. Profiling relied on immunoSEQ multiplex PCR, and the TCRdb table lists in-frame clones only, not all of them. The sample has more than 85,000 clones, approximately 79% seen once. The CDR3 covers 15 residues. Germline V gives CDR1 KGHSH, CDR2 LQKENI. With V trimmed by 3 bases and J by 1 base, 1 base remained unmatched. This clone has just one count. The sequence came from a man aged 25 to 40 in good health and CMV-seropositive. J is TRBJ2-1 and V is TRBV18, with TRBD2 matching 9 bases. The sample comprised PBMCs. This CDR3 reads CASSPLAGSYNEQFF. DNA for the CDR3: TGTGCCAGCTCACCTCTAGCGGGGTCCTACAATGAGCAGTTCTTC.